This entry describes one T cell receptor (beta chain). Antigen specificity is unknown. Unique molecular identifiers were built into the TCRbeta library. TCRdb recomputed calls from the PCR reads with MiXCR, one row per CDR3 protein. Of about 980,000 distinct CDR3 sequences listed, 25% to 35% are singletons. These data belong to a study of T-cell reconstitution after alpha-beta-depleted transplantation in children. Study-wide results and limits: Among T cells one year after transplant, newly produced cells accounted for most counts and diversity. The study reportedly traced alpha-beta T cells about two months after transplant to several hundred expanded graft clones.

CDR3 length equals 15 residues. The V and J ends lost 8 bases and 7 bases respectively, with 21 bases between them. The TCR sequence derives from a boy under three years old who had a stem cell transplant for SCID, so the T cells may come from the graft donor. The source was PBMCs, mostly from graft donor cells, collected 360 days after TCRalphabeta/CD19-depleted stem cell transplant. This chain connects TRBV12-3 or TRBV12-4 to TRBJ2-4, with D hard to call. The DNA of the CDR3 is TGTGCCAGCGGGCAGGTCGCCGGACGCCGGAACATTCAGTACTTC. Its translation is CASGQVAGRRNIQYF.